This entry lists 30 T cell receptor beta chains sequenced from one sample in a study of T-cell reconstitution after alpha-beta-depleted transplantation in children. As it was prepared, the TCRbeta library received unique molecular identifiers. TCRdb independently ran MiXCR on the PCR reads; one entry per CDR3 protein. The data contain about 110,000 distinct CDR3 sequences, 10% to 13% of them singletons. The sample here was PBMCs from the stem cell graft donor, taken from the stem cell graft. Receptor source: a human donor who donated a stem cell graft to a child with acute lymphoblastic leukemia.

This clonotype was recorded many times. CDR3 residues: CSVESRQGKGSYEQYF. The CDR3, as DNA: TGCAGCGTTGAATCGAGACAGGGAAAAGGCTCCTACGAGCAGTACTTC. V is TRBV29-1 and J is TRBJ2-7; TRBD1 matches at 7 bases. Trimming at V came to 2 bases and at J to 0 bases, leaving 10 bases not matched to a gene. Per the germline V gene, CDR1 is SQVTM and CDR2 is ANQGSEA. This CDR3 has 16 residues.

This clonotype was seen ten or more times. The V gene is TRBV5-1, the J gene TRBJ1-2, with 7 bases identical to TRBD1. V shed 2 bases and J 2 bases; nucleotides not matched to a gene: 3. Germline loops: CDR1 SGHRS, CDR2 YFSETQ. There are 14 residues in the CDR3. The CDR3 coding sequence is TGCGCCAGCAGCTTAAGACAGGGCAACTATGGCTACACCTTC. Protein product: CASSLRQGNYGYTF.

J is TRBJ1-5 and V is TRBV20-1; a weak D match, TRBD1 (5 bases). Trimming took off 0 bases at V and 5 bases at J, with 14 bases between the two ends. Per the germline V gene, CDR1 is DFQATT and CDR2 is SNEGSKA (reference sequence). The CDR3 runs to 15 residues. As DNA, the CDR3 is TGCAGTGCTAGAGATAGGGTAGACAGTTATCAGCCCCAGCATTTT. It yields the protein CSARDRVDSYQPQHF.

At least ten counts were recorded for this clonotype. The chain recombines TRBV27 with TRBJ2-7, with 7 bases identical to TRBD1. There are 15 residues in the CDR3. V trimming: 5 bases; J trimming: 3 bases; junction bases outside the gene matches: 10. The germline V gene encodes CDR1 MNHEY and CDR2 SMNVEV (reference sequence). CDR3 amino acids: CASSPYPGQNYEQYF. The CDR3, as DNA: TGTGCCAGCAGTCCGTACCCGGGACAGAACTACGAGCAGTACTTC.

This clonotype was detected ten times or more. V usage is TRBV12-3 or TRBV12-4 and J usage is TRBJ2-5; D uncertain. This CDR3 region has 15 residues. The V end was cut by 2 bases, the J end by 4 bases, with 14 bases between. The DNA of the CDR3 is TGTGCCAGCAGTTTATCGGGCCCGGGCTTAGAGACCCAGTACTTC. Its protein is CASSLSGPGLETQYF.

This clonotype has a count of ten or more. This chain joins TRBV7-3 and TRBJ2-1, with 8 bases identical to TRBD2. Germline V lookup: CDR1 SGHTA, CDR2 FQGTGA. The CDR3 extends over 16 amino acids. After removal of 2 bases from V and 1 base from J, the junction contained 4 bases not matched to a gene. The CDR3 coding sequence is TGTGCCAGCAGCTTATTCGGGAGGGGGTCCTACAATGAGCAGTTCTTC. It translates to CASSLFGRGSYNEQFF.

This clonotype was observed many times. J is TRBJ2-2 and V is TRBV4-3; 9 bases map to TRBD1. The germline gives CDR1 LGHNA, CDR2 YSLEER. The CDR3 spans 15 residues. With V trimmed by 3 bases and J by 5 bases, 4 bases remained unmatched. CDR3 protein: CASSHTGGVTGELFF. In DNA, the CDR3 is TGCGCCAGCAGCCACACAGGGGGCGTAACCGGGGAGCTGTTTTTT.

This clonotype showed up many times. V gene TRBV7-6 combines with J gene TRBJ2-7; 9 bases map to TRBD1. Trimming removed 3 bases from V and 6 bases from J; junction bases left unmatched: 9. The germline CDR1 and CDR2 sequences are SGHVS and FNYEAQ. The CDR3 is 15 amino acids. The CDR3 loop reads CASSLGPRTGVEQYF. The CDR3 DNA reads TGTGCCAGCAGCTTGGGACCTCGGACAGGGGTCGAGCAGTACTTC.

Many counts were recorded for this clonotype. V and J are TRBV2 and TRBJ2-5; D unclear. The CDR3 is 13 amino acids. Germline V gene data show CDR1 as SNHLY and CDR2 as FYNNEI. V shed 4 bases and J shed 2 bases, with 8 bases lying between them. The CDR3 region has the DNA TGTGCCAGCAGTGTTGAGCAACAAGAGACCCAGTACTTC. Translation gives CASSVEQQETQYF.

The table lists this clonotype with many counts. V is TRBV5-1 and J is TRBJ2-7; D might be TRBD1 (6 bases). V was cut by 3 bases and J by 6 bases, with 13 bases left in between. CDR3 length: 13 amino acids. Germline lookup yields CDR1 SGHRS and CDR2 YFSETQ. This CDR3 is CASSYAGTSEQYF. The CDR3 nucleotides read TGCGCCAGCAGCTACGCAGGGACATCCGAGCAGTACTTC. Complete variable domain (other parts from reference TRBV5-1 and TRBJ2-7): KAGVTQTPRYLIKTRGQQVTLSCSPISGHRSVSWYQQTPGQGLQFLFEYFSETQRNKGNFPGRFSGRQFSNSRSEMNVSTLELGDSALYLCASSYAGTSEQYFGPGTRLTVT.

This clonotype was counted at least ten times. This chain joins TRBV20-1 and TRBJ2-5; 12 positions match TRBD2. The CDR3 totals 15 residues. Germline V gene lookup returns CDR1 DFQATT and CDR2 SNEGSKA (reference sequence). Germline trimming cut 2 bases from V and 6 bases from J; bases unmatched to any gene: 7. The CDR3 reads CSARPSGGAGKTQYF. DNA of the CDR3: TGCAGTGCTAGACCTAGCGGGGGGGCGGGGAAGACCCAGTACTTC.

This clonotype was seen repeatedly, ten times or more. The chain recombines TRBV4-1 with TRBJ2-1, with 11 nucleotides matching TRBD2. The germline V gene has CDR1 MGHRA and CDR2 YSYEKL. This CDR3 has 17 amino acids. J gave up 2 bases and V 4 bases, and 7 bases lay outside the gene matches. CDR3 DNA sequence: TGCGCCAGCAGCCCAACTAGCGGGAGAAGCCCCTACAATGAGCAGTTCTTC. Translating it yields CASSPTSGRSPYNEQFF.

This clonotype appeared many times. The rearrangement joins TRBV5-5 to TRBJ2-2; maybe TRBD2 (5 bases). The length of the CDR3 is 15 residues. Germline loops: CDR1 SGHKS, CDR2 YYEKEE (reference sequence). Trimming left V 2 bases short and J 2 bases short, with 10 bases between. The CDR3 bases are TGTGCCAGCAGCTTCAGGAGGCATAACACCGGGGAGCTGTTTTTT. Protein product: CASSFRRHNTGELFF.

This clonotype has a count of ten or more. This rearrangement joins TRBV20-1 to TRBJ2-1, with 9 bases lining up with TRBD2. The length of the CDR3 is 15 residues. Per germline, CDR1 DFQATT and CDR2 SNEGSKA (reference sequence). The ends lost 4 bases at V and 6 bases at J; junction bases unmatched: 10. The CDR3 sequence: CSATDLAGGPNEQFF. DNA of the CDR3: TGCAGTGCTACTGATCTGGCGGGGGGGCCCAATGAGCAGTTCTTC.

V is TRBV5-6 and J is TRBJ2-3; perhaps D is TRBD1 or TRBD2 (5 bases each). V lost 3 bases and J lost 2, with 13 bases in between. The CDR3 loop spans 15 amino acids. CDR1 and CDR2 from the germline V gene are SGHDT and YYEEEE. CDR3 bases: TGTGCCAGCAGCTCTCGGGACCCGAACACAGATACGCAGTATTTT. It yields the protein CASSSRDPNTDTQYF.

This clonotype was counted ten times or more. The rearrangement links TRBV7-2 to TRBJ1-4; maybe TRBD1 (5 bases). V lost 1 base and J lost 4, with 10 bases in between. The CDR3 covers 15 residues. The V gene's germline CDR1 is SGHTA and CDR2 FQGNSA. The CDR3 loop is CASSLGGTFNEKLFF. The CDR3 bases are TGTGCCAGCAGCTTAGGGGGGACCTTTAATGAAAAACTGTTTTTT.

This clonotype was detected ten times or more. J is TRBJ1-5 and V is TRBV20-1, with a tentative D call TRBD1 (5 bases). Per the germline V gene, CDR1 is DFQATT and CDR2 is SNEGSKA (reference sequence). Trimming shortened V by 6 bases and J by 4 bases, and 19 bases separated the two germline ends. CDR3 length: 15 residues. The CDR3 reads CSAPGGAEENQPQHF. CDR3 coding DNA: TGCAGTGCCCCCGGCGGGGCCGAGGAGAATCAGCCCCAGCATTTT.

This clonotype was found a few times. This chain connects TRBV7-6 to TRBJ2-1; a weak D match, TRBD2 (5 bases). Germline CDR1 is SGHVS and CDR2 is FNYEAQ. Trimming removed 2 bases from V and 5 bases from J, with 10 bases in between. CDR3 length: 14 amino acids. CDR3 protein: CASSLSRRNNEQFF. For the CDR3, the DNA is TGTGCCAGCAGCTTAAGTCGGAGGAACAATGAGCAGTTCTTC.

Ten or more counts support this clonotype. The V gene is TRBV7-2, the J gene TRBJ2-4; D possibly corresponds to TRBD1 (7 bases). The germline V gene encodes CDR1 SGHTA and CDR2 FQGNSA. The length of the CDR3 is 15 residues. V lost 1 base, J lost 6 bases, and 13 bases lay in between. CDR3 region: CASSLGSGGRNIQYF. CDR3 nucleotides: TGTGCCAGCAGCTTAGGTTCAGGGGGGCGAAACATTCAGTACTTC.

This clonotype was picked up a small number of times. Since no conserved phenylalanine or tryptophan closes the CDR3, a read error is the likely cause. J is TRBJ1-2 and V is TRBV20-1; TRBD1 matches 10 bases. Trimming removed 7 bases from V and 5 bases from J; junction bases left unmatched: 4. This CDR3 spans 12 amino acids. Germline-derived CDR1 and CDR2 are DFQATT and SNEGSKA (reference sequence). The CDR3 nucleotides read TGCAGTGTTGGACAGGGGGGGTATGGCTACACCTCC. It translates to CSVGQGGYGYTS.

This clonotype was seen at least ten times. The V and J genes are TRBV29-1 and TRBJ1-1, with D perhaps TRBD1 (6 bases). With 1 base removed from V and 2 bases from J, the gap between germline ends came to 17 bases. The CDR3 is 16 residues long. The germline gives CDR1 SQVTM, CDR2 ANQGSEA. CDR3 loop: CSVEGEGGRRNTEAFF. CDR3 nucleotides: TGCAGCGTTGAAGGGGAAGGGGGGCGAAGAAACACTGAAGCTTTCTTT.

This clonotype was seen repeatedly, ten times or more. This chain links TRBV10-3 with TRBJ2-7, with D perhaps TRBD2 (6 bases). The CDR3 sequence is 16 residues long. Trimming removed 3 bases from V and 3 bases from J, with 18 bases in between. CDR1 and CDR2 from the germline V gene are ENHRY and SYGVKD. In nucleotides, the CDR3 is TGTGCCATCAGTGAAACCGGGACCGGGACTTTCTACGAGCAGTACTTC. It is translated as CAISETGTGTFYEQYF.

This clonotype has ten or more counts. V is TRBV5-1 and J is TRBJ1-2, with D possibly matching TRBD1 (5 bases). Germline CDR1 and CDR2: SGHRS and YFSETQ. The germline V and J ends were trimmed by 4 bases and 6 bases, with 13 bases remaining between them. The CDR3 consists of 13 residues. CDR3 in amino acids: CASSPRVGDGYTF. DNA for the CDR3: TGCGCCAGCAGCCCACGAGTAGGGGATGGCTACACCTTC.

Many counts were recorded for this clonotype. This chain connects TRBV5-6 to TRBJ2-1; weak D call: TRBD2 (5 bases). CDR3 length: 15 residues. Germline CDR1 and CDR2: SGHDT and YYEEEE. Trimming removed 6 bases from V and 0 bases from J, with 13 bases in between. CDR3 sequence: CASILRGSSYNEQFF. CDR3 nucleotide sequence: TGTGCCAGCATTCTCCGGGGTAGCTCCTACAATGAGCAGTTCTTC. Looking up the rest from reference TRBV5-6 and TRBJ2-1 gives the full variable domain: DAGVTQSPTHLIKTRGQQVTLRCSPKSGHDTVSWYQQALGQGPQFIFQYYEEEERQRGNFPDRFSGHQFPNYSSELNVNALLLGDSALYLCASILRGSSYNEQFFGPGTRLTVL.

This clonotype was recorded many times. This rearrangement joins TRBV29-1 to TRBJ2-5; weak D call: TRBD2 (6 bases). CDR1 is SQVTM, CDR2 ANQGSEA, per germline. V lost 2 bases to trimming and J lost 4 bases, with 14 bases between them. This CDR3 spans 14 amino acids. CDR3 amino acids: CSVEIREWAETQYF. CDR3 DNA: TGCAGCGTTGAAATCCGGGAGTGGGCAGAGACCCAGTACTTC.

On this clonotype itself: A much larger clone is a single base away; this may be a read error. This chain uses TRBV11-2 with TRBJ2-4; no clear D gene. The CDR3 length is 13 residues. The V gene's germline CDR1 is SGHAT and CDR2 FQNNGV. CDR3 DNA sequence: TGTGCCACCAGCGTAGACATTTTAAACATTCAGTACTTC. Translated: CATSVDILNIQYF.

This clonotype has ten or more counts. The gene calls are TRBV12-3 or TRBV12-4 and TRBJ1-2; 9 bases match TRBD1. V was pared by 6 bases and J by 7 bases, with 12 bases of the junction left unmatched. CDR3 size: 15 residues. This CDR3 is CASRRNPGQGFGYTF. CDR3 DNA sequence: TGTGCCAGCAGACGCAACCCGGGACAGGGCTTTGGCTACACCTTC.

This clonotype was seen at least ten times. The chain is built from TRBV20-1 and TRBJ1-5, with D maybe TRBD1 (6 bases). The CDR3 is 14 amino acids. The germline V gene has CDR1 DFQATT and CDR2 SNEGSKA (reference sequence). V lost 5 bases to trimming and J lost 1 base, with 12 bases between them. The CDR3 loop reads CSAYTGTSNQPQHF. For the CDR3, the DNA is TGCAGTGCTTATACAGGGACCAGCAATCAGCCCCAGCATTTT.

This clonotype was counted many times. This chain connects TRBV6-2 or TRBV6-3 to TRBJ1-1; D possibly corresponds to TRBD1 (6 bases). Trimming took off 0 bases at V and 5 bases at J, with 19 bases between the two ends. The CDR3 covers 17 residues. Germline V CDR1 and CDR2: MNHEY, SVGEGT. CDR3 loop: CASSYSTGGGRSTEAFF. For the CDR3, the DNA is TGTGCCAGCAGTTACTCGACCGGTGGGGGGCGGTCAACTGAAGCTTTCTTT.

This clonotype was observed many times. The chain carries TRBV12-3 or TRBV12-4 and TRBJ2-7; 10 bases fit TRBD2. V dropped 6 bases and J dropped 7; count of bases not matched to a gene: 6. There are 13 residues in the CDR3. CDR3 sequence reads: CASRLASGGEQYF. In nucleotides, the CDR3 is TGTGCCAGCAGACTCGCTAGCGGGGGTGAGCAGTACTTC.